The clone carrying this TCR beta chain came up a few times. What it binds is not known. The CDR3 has 12 amino acids. CDR1 and CDR2 (germline): DFQATT, SNEGSKA (reference sequence). Trimming cost V 1 base and J 7 bases, with 7 bases left between them. As the method for making TCR beta libraries, quantitative 5'-RACE with molecular barcodes was used. TCRdb recomputed calls from the 5' RACE reads with MiXCR, one row per CDR3 protein. The sample carries some 33,000 distinct CDR3 sequences, more than 13% recorded once. This sample is part of a study of CD8 T cells in ankylosing spondylitis. Study conclusions and caveats: Matched synovial fluid from ankylosing spondylitis patients was reported to be enriched for disease-linked clones.

Sequences were obtained from blood. The sequence was obtained from a male donor with ankylosing spondylitis or in good health (not recorded which). The chain is built from TRBV20-1 and TRBJ2-2, with D uncertain. The CDR3 sequence: CSARGPVGELFF. DNA for the CDR3: TGCAGTGCTAGAGGTCCCGTCGGGGAGCTGTTTTTT.